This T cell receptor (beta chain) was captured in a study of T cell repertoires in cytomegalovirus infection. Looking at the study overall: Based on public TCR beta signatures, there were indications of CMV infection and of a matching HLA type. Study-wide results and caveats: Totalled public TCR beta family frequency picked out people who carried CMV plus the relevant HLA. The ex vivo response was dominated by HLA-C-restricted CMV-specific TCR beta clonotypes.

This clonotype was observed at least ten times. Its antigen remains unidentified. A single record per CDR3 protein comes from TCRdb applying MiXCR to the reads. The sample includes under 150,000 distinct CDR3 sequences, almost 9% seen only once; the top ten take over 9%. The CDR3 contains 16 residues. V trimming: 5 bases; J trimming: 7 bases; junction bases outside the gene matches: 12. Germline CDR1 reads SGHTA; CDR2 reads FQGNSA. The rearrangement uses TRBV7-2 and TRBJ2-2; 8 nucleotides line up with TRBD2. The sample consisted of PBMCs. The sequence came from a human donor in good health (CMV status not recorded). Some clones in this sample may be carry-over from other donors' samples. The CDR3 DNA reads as TGTGCCAGCAGCCCAGATGGGCGGGGGGCAGTCGGGGAGCTGTTTTTT. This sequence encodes CASSPDGRGAVGELFF.